Described below is a single T cell receptor beta chain sequence and its context. Its matching antigen is unknown. This sample stems from a study of cytomegalovirus exposure and HLA in healthy donors. Study at large: Of around 400 genotyped donors, roughly 81% grouped in the Caucasian-associated ancestry cluster.

Study findings and constraints: In an earlier analysis, productive rearrangement rates for most beta V segments clustered near 87% or 30%. For cytomegalovirus status, the classifier reportedly gave diagnoses with high specificity and sensitivity.

Trimming removed 3 bases at V and 4 bases at J, with 16 bases between. Germline V lookup: CDR1 SNHLY, CDR2 FYNNEI. This CDR3 has 15 residues. PCR employed 60 Vbeta and 13 Jbeta primers. Here immunoSEQ multiplex PCR was the method, and the copy in TCRdb shows in-frame clones only, minus some. This repertoire shows 180,000 or so clones, about 85% found once; its top ten account for approximately 1.3%. Sample: PBMCs. The receptor's source is a girl aged 5-17 years in good health and CMV-seropositive. This rearrangement joins TRBV2 to TRBJ2-7, with a possible D match to TRBD1 (5 bases). The CDR3 spells CASSERQPLLYEQYF. The CDR3 coding sequence is TGTGCCAGCAGTGAGCGACAGCCGTTACTTTACGAGCAGTACTTC.